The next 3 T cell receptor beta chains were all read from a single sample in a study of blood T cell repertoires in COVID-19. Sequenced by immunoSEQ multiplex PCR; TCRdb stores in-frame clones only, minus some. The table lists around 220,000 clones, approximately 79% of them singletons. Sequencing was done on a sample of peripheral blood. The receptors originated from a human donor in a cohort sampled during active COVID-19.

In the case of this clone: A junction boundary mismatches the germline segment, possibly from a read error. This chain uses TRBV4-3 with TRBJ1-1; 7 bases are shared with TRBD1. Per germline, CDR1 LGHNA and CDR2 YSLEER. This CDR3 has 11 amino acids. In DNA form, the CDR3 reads TGCGCCAGCAGCCAAGGAATCGGGACAGTTTTT. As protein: CASSQGIGTVF.

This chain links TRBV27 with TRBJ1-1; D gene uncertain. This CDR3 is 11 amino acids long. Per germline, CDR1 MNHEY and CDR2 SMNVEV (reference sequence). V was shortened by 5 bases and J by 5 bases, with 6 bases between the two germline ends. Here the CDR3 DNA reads TGTGCCAGCAGTCCCGGGACTGAAGCTTTCTTT. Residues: CASSPGTEAFF.

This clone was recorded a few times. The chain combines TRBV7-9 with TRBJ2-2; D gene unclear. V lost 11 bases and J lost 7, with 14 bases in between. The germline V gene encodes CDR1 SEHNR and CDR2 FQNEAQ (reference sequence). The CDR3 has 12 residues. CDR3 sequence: CAAQAESGELFF. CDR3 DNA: TGTGCCGCCCAGGCAGAGAGCGGGGAGCTGTTTTTT.